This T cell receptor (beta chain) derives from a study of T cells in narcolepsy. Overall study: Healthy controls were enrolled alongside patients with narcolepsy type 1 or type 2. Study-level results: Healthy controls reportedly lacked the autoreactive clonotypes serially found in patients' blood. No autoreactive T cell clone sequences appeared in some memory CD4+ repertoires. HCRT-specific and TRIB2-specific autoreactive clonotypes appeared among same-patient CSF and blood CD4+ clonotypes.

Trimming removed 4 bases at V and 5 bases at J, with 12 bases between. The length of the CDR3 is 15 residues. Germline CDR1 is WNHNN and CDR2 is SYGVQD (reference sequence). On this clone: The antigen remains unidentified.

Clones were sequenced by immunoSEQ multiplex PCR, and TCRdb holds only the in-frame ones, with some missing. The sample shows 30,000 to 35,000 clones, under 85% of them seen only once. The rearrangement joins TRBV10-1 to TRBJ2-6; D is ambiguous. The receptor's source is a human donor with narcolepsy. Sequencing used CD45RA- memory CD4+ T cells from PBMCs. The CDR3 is CASSVIQSRANVLTF. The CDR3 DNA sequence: TGCGCCAGCAGTGTTATTCAAAGTCGGGCCAACGTCCTGACTTTC.